This T cell receptor (beta chain) came from a study of CD8 T cells in Susac syndrome. General observations from the study: The authors acknowledged that their TCR sequencing and HLA analysis involved a relatively small number of individuals.

The table lists this clonotype with a count of one. Its antigen is not known. The RNA, about 0.45 to 1 ug, was put through reverse transcription using random hexamers. The CDR3 of TCR beta was amplified by immunoSEQ multiplex PCR across 54 Vbeta and 13 Jbeta. TCRdb processed the immunoSEQ multiplex PCR reads anew with MiXCR; each CDR3 protein has one entry. The table lists about 210,000 distinct CDR3 sequences, 95% of them singletons. The CDR3 length is 16 residues. The V gene's germline CDR1 is MNHNS and CDR2 SASEGT. V lost 6 bases, J lost 6 bases, and 11 bases stayed unmatched. Sequencing of TCR beta was undertaken in CD8+ and CD4+ T cells derived from blood. TEMRA cells underwent FACS enrichment and CD8+ and CD4+ T cells underwent negative isolation.

The chain has TRBV6-1 and TRBJ1-5; 10 nucleotides align to TRBD1. Material: CD4+ T cells from PBMCs. The receptor was isolated from a human donor with multiple sclerosis. CDR3 DNA sequence: TGTGCCAGCAGCTCCCAGGACAGGGGGGACGGTCAGCCCCAGCATTTT. Translated: CASSSQDRGDGQPQHF.